The 22 T cell receptor beta chains in this list originate from one sample, sequenced in a study of cytomegalovirus exposure and HLA in healthy donors. 13 Jbeta primers and 60 Vbeta primers were used for the PCR. Sequencing used immunoSEQ multiplex PCR; TCRdb keeps in-frame clones, though not all of them. The sample lists approximately 150,000 clones, around 78% occurring once. Sequenced material: PBMCs. All receptors derive from a woman aged 18-29 years in good health and CMV-seropositive.

This rearrangement joins TRBV7-9 to TRBJ2-5; D is possibly TRBD1 (6 bases). Germline lookup yields CDR1 SEHNR and CDR2 FQNEAQ (reference sequence). Trimming pared 5 bases from V and 4 bases from J, leaving 17 bases between. This CDR3 has 15 amino acids. CDR3 protein: CASSLSVGAGETQYF. DNA of the CDR3: TGTGCCAGCAGCCTCTCCGTGGGGGCCGGAGAGACCCAGTACTTC.

The genes are TRBV4-3 and TRBJ2-1, with 12 bases that match TRBD2. This CDR3 region has 14 residues. Germline V gene sequence: CDR1 LGHNA, CDR2 YSLEER. Losses at the gene ends were 0 bases for V and 15 bases for J; bases not matched to a gene: 6. Here the CDR3 DNA reads TGCGCCAGCAGCCAAGATCTAGCGGGGGGGCAGGGGTTCTTC. It encodes CASSQDLAGGQGFF.

This clone was counted between two and nine times. The chain is built from TRBV19 and TRBJ2-1, with 9 bases fitting TRBD2. Germline CDR1 is LNHDA and CDR2 is SQIVND (reference sequence). The CDR3 has 17 amino acids. The V and J ends lost 1 base and 5 bases, in that order; junction bases with no gene match: 9. Here the CDR3 reads CASSIGRRGGGDNEQFF. As DNA, the CDR3 is TGTGCCAGTAGTATAGGTCGGAGGGGCGGGGGGGACAATGAGCAGTTCTTC.

The chain joins TRBV7-2 to TRBJ2-2; no definite D call. Trimming took 5 bases from V and 6 from J, leaving 10 bases between them. Looked up from germline, CDR1 is SGHTA and CDR2 is FQGNSA. The CDR3 length is 13 residues. Here the CDR3 DNA reads TGTGCCAGCAGCCCACGACGGGCCGGGGAGCTGTTTTTT. Amino acid sequence: CASSPRRAGELFF.

The V and J genes are TRBV7-9 and TRBJ1-2, with 10 bases aligning to TRBD1. Germline assignment: CDR1 SEHNR and CDR2 FQNEAQ (reference sequence). This CDR3 has 15 residues. With 5 bases clipped from V and 7 bases from J, the junction kept 10 bases outside the gene matches. For the CDR3, the DNA is TGTGCCAGCAGCACCGAACGACAGGGGGCAGGTGGCTACACCTTC. Residues: CASSTERQGAGGYTF.

CDR3 in amino acids: CASSISPRGQETQYF. CDR3 DNA: TGTGCCAGTAGTATTTCCCCCCGGGGCCAAGAGACCCAGTACTTC. This chain uses TRBV19 with TRBJ2-5; a possible D gene is TRBD2 (5 bases). This CDR3 spans 15 amino acids. Germline CDR1 is LNHDA and CDR2 is SQIVND (reference sequence). V lost 3 bases to trimming and J lost 1 base, with 12 bases between them. Filled out from reference TRBV19 and TRBJ2-5, the complete variable domain reads DGGITQSPKYLFRKEGQNVTLSCEQNLNHDAMYWYRQDPGQGLRLIYYSQIVNDFQKGDIAEGYSVSREKKESFPLTVTSAQKNPTAFYLCASSISPRGQETQYFGPGTRLLVL.

This chain joins TRBV11-3 and TRBJ1-1; 8 bases fit TRBD1. Germline V gives CDR1 SGHNT, CDR2 YENEEA. J was trimmed by 3 bases and V by 4 bases; bases with no gene match: 1. The CDR3 is 13 amino acids. In nucleotides, the CDR3 is TGTGCCAGCAGCTCACAGGGGGACACTGAAGCTTTCTTT. Amino acids: CASSSQGDTEAFF.

This rearrangement joins TRBV9 to TRBJ1-2; no clear D. V was pared by 2 bases and J by 7 bases, with 15 bases between. This CDR3 is built from 14 residues. CDR1 SGDLS and CDR2 YYNGEE come from the germline V gene. The CDR3 loop reads CASSVEGARGGYTF. The CDR3 DNA reads as TGTGCCAGCAGCGTCGAAGGAGCGCGGGGTGGCTACACCTTC.

In DNA form, the CDR3 reads TGTGCCAGTACCTCCGGACCCGCGGGGGGACCTACAGATACGCAGTATTTT. Its protein is CASTSGPAGGPTDTQYF. The chain recombines TRBV19 with TRBJ2-3; TRBD2 matches at 8 bases. This CDR3 spans 17 amino acids. J was trimmed by 3 bases and V by 7 bases; bases with no gene match: 15. In germline, CDR1 is LNHDA, CDR2 SQIVND (reference sequence).

The rearrangement uses TRBV10-2 and TRBJ2-7; 10 bases are shared with TRBD2. The V gene end was trimmed by 3 bases and the J gene end by 4 bases; junction bases not matched to a gene: 12. The germline V gene has CDR1 WSHSY and CDR2 SAAADI. This CDR3 region has 17 residues. The DNA for the CDR3 is TGCGCCAGCAGTGAAGGGGTAGCGGGGGGATATTCGTACGAGCAGTACTTC. The encoded protein is CASSEGVAGGYSYEQYF.

The chain carries TRBV6-5 and TRBJ1-3; weak D call: TRBD1 (5 bases). This CDR3 contains 16 residues. Trimming took 0 bases from V and 0 from J, leaving 9 bases between them. Germline-derived CDR1 and CDR2 are MNHEY and SVGAGI. The CDR3 bases are TGTGCCAGCAGTTACTCGGGGCAGATCTCTGGAAACACCATATATTTT. The encoded protein is CASSYSGQISGNTIYF.

This clone appeared a few times. The junction shows a germline mismatch at one end, possibly a read error. The genes are TRBV11-3 and TRBJ2-1; TRBD1 agrees at 10 bases. Germline values: CDR1 SGHNT, CDR2 YENEEA. This CDR3 is built from 12 residues. CDR3 in amino acids: CASSPRGQGVIF. The CDR3 DNA follows: TGTGCCAGCAGCCCAAGAGGACAGGGGGTAATCTTC.

V is TRBV4-1 and J is TRBJ1-4, with D unclear. There are 15 residues in the CDR3. In germline, CDR1 is MGHRA, CDR2 YSYEKL. V dropped 0 bases and J dropped 8 bases, with 13 bases sitting between them. The CDR3 region has the DNA TGCGCCAGCAGCCAAGAGCGGGGTGTTCAGGAAAAACTGTTTTTT. It codes for CASSQERGVQEKLFF.

The chain joins TRBV27 to TRBJ1-2, with D possibly being TRBD1 (6 bases). V gave up 2 bases and J gave up 6 bases, with 13 bases separating them. This CDR3 is 14 amino acids long. Germline V lookup: CDR1 MNHEY, CDR2 SMNVEV (reference sequence). The CDR3: CASSLRGGVDGYTF. Written as DNA, the CDR3 is TGTGCCAGCAGTTTAAGAGGGGGGGTCGATGGCTACACCTTC.

The chain employs TRBV6-1 and TRBJ2-2; TRBD1 might be the D (5 bases). With 0 bases removed from V and 4 bases from J, the gap between germline ends came to 12 bases. Looked up from germline, CDR1 is MNHNS and CDR2 is SASEGT. The length of the CDR3 is 16 residues. The CDR3: CASSEAPRQITGELFF. In DNA form, the CDR3 reads TGTGCCAGCAGTGAAGCGCCGCGACAGATCACCGGGGAGCTGTTTTTT.

The rearrangement uses TRBV7-2 and TRBJ1-5; TRBD1 matches at 10 bases. The V gene end was trimmed by 5 bases and the J gene end by 7 bases; junction bases not matched to a gene: 5. The germline V gene encodes CDR1 SGHTA and CDR2 FQGNSA. The CDR3 has 14 amino acids. The CDR3 bases are TGTGCCAGCAGCGCTCGGGGACAGGGGCAGCCCCAGCATTTT. Translated, it gives CASSARGQGQPQHF.

The gene calls are TRBV28 and TRBJ2-5, with D perhaps matching TRBD1 (5 bases). V gave up 1 base and J gave up 5 bases, with 17 bases separating them. The CDR3 is made up of 16 amino acids. Germline CDR1 is MDHEN and CDR2 is SYDVKM. The DNA for the CDR3 is TGTGCCAGCAGTTTATTCCGATCAGGGAAGGGGGAGACCCAGTACTTC. This encodes CASSLFRSGKGETQYF.

The CDR3, as DNA: TGTGCCAGCGGACAGGGTGGGACCTACGAGCAGTACTTC. Protein sequence: CASGQGGTYEQYF. The V gene is TRBV19, the J gene TRBJ2-7; TRBD1 matches 8 bases. This CDR3 has 13 residues. Germline CDR1 reads LNHDA; CDR2 reads SQIVND (reference sequence). J was trimmed by 2 bases and V by 9 bases; bases with no gene match: 6.

In its sample, this clone was seen once. This chain links TRBV5-6 with TRBJ2-5, with D possibly being TRBD2 (6 bases). The germline V and J ends were trimmed by 0 bases and 5 bases, with 8 bases remaining between them. The CDR3 runs 13 residues. The germline CDR1 and CDR2 sequences are SGHDT and YYEEEE. DNA for the CDR3: TGTGCCAGCAGCTTGGGGAGGGCTGAGACCCAGTACTTC. Protein: CASSLGRAETQYF.

The chain is built from TRBV14 and TRBJ2-1; 11 positions match TRBD1. The CDR3 totals 20 residues. V was pared by 4 bases and J by 0 bases, with 14 bases of the junction left unmatched. Germline assignment: CDR1 SGHDN and CDR2 FVKESK. Written as DNA, the CDR3 is TGTGCCAGCAGCCGCCGGGACAGGGGGACTCTCCTAAGCTCCTACAATGAGCAGTTCTTC. This encodes CASSRRDRGTLLSSYNEQFF.

V is TRBV7-2 and J is TRBJ2-7; 10 nucleotides agree with TRBD2. In germline, CDR1 is SGHTA, CDR2 FQGNSA. V trimming: 5 bases; J trimming: 4 bases; junction bases outside the gene matches: 5. The CDR3 contains 14 residues. CDR3 sequence (DNA): TGTGCCAGCAGCCCCGGGACTAGCGAATACGAGCAGTACTTC. This gives the protein CASSPGTSEYEQYF.

This clone has just a few counts. The CDR3 DNA reads TGTGCCAGCAGCTTAGAGGGACTAGCGGGGAACACCGGGGAGCTGTTTTTT. It is translated as CASSLEGLAGNTGELFF. The gene calls are TRBV13 and TRBJ2-2; 12 bases align to TRBD2. This CDR3 is 17 amino acids long. The germline gives CDR1 PRHDT, CDR2 FYEKMQ (reference sequence). The V gene end was trimmed by 1 base and the J gene end by 1 base; junction bases not matched to a gene: 1.